This T cell receptor (beta chain) originates from a study of blood T cell repertoires in COVID-19. The wider study: COVID-19 samples from acute and convalescent phases originated in the United States, Italy and Spain. PBMCs, B-cell-depleted T cells, or T cells were the source of the cDNA or gDNA that made up the material.

Produced via immunoSEQ multiplex PCR; TCRdb's table is partial and in-frame only. The table shows roughly 120,000 clones, with about 85% occurring only once. The CDR3 has 16 residues. In germline, CDR1 is WNHNN, CDR2 SYGVQD (reference sequence). The trim removed 2 bases at V and 10 bases at J, leaving 9 bases unmatched. The TCR sequence derives from a human donor in a cohort sampled during active COVID-19. The chain joins TRBV10-1 to TRBJ2-1, with 12 bases aligning to TRBD2. The sample taken for sequencing was peripheral blood. The chain's CDR3 is CASSEGTSGRLGEQFF. The CDR3 DNA sequence: TGCGCCAGCAGTGAGGGGACTAGCGGGCGATTGGGGGAGCAGTTCTTC.